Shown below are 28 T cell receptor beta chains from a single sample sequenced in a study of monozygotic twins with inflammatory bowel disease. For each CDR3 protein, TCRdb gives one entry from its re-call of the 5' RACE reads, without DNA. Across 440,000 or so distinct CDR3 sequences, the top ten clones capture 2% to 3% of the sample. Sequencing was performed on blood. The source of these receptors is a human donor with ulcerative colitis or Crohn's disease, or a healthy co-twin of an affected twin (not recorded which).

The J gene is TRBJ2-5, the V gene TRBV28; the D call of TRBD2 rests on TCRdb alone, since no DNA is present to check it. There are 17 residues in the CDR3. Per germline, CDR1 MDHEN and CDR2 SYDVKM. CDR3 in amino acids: CASSAVLPRGAEETQYF.

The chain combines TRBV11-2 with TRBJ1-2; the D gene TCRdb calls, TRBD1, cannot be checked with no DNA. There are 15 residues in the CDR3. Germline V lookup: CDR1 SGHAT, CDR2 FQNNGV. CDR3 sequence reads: CASSLAFRQGRGYTF.

CDR3 in amino acids: CASHGLVPRKRGANTGELFF. This sequence joins TRBV12-3 or TRBV12-4 and TRBJ2-2; lacking DNA, the TRBD2 call made by TCRdb goes unchecked. The CDR3 extends over 20 amino acids.

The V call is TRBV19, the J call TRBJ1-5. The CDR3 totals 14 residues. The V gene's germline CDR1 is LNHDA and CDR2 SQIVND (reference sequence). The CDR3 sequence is CASTSGGYYQPQHF.

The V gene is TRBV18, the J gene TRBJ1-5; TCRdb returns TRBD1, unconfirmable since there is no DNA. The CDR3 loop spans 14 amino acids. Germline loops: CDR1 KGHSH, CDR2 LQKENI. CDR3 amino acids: CASSRTGANQPQHF. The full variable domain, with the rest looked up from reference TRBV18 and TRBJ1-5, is NAGVMQNPRHLVRRRGQEARLRCSPMKGHSHVYWYRQLPEEGLKFMVYLQKENIIDESGMPKERFSAEFPKEGPSILRIQQVVRGDSAAYFCASSRTGANQPQHFGDGTRLSIL.

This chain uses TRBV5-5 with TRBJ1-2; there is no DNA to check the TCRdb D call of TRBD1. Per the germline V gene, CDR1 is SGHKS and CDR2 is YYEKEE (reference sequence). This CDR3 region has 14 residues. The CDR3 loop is CASSRSTLRDGYTF.

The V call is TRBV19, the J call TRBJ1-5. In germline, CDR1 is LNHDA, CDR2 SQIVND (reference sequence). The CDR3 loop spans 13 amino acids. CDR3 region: CASSSTVNQPQHF. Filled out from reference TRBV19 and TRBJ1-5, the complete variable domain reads DGGITQSPKYLFRKEGQNVTLSCEQNLNHDAMYWYRQDPGQGLRLIYYSQIVNDFQKGDIAEGYSVSREKKESFPLTVTSAQKNPTAFYLCASSSTVNQPQHFGDGTRLSIL.

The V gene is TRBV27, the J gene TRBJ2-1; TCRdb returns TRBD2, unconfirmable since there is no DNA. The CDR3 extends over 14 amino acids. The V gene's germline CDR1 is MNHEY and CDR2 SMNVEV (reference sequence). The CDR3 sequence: CASSRRGLYNEQFF.

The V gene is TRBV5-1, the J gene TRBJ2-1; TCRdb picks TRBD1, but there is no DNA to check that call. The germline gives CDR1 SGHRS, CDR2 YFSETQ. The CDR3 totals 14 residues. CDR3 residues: CASSPTPGPWEQFF.

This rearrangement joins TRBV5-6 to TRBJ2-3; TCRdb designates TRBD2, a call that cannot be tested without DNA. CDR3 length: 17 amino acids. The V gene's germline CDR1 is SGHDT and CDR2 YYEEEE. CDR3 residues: CASSLAETSGRTDTQYF.

CDR3 residues: CASSQGPVYGYTF. The chain combines TRBV19 with TRBJ1-2; as DNA is missing, the TRBD1 call by TCRdb cannot be tested. This CDR3 is built from 13 residues. In germline, CDR1 is LNHDA, CDR2 SQIVND (reference sequence). Using reference TRBV19 and TRBJ1-2 for the parts outside the CDR3, the full variable domain is DGGITQSPKYLFRKEGQNVTLSCEQNLNHDAMYWYRQDPGQGLRLIYYSQIVNDFQKGDIAEGYSVSREKKESFPLTVTSAQKNPTAFYLCASSQGPVYGYTFGSGTRLTVV.

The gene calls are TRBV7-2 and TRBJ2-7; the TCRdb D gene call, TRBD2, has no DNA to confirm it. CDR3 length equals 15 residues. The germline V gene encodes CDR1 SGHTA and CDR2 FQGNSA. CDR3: CASSLSSGRLGEQYF.

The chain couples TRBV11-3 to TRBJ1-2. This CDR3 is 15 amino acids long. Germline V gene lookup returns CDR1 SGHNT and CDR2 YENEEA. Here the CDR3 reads CASSRVPLTNYGYTF. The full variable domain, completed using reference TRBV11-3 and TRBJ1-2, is EAGVVQSPRYKIIEKKQPVAFWCNPISGHNTLYWYLQNLGQGPELLIRYENEEAVDDSQLPKDRFSAERLKGVDSTLKIQPAELGDSAVYLCASSRVPLTNYGYTFGSGTRLTVV.

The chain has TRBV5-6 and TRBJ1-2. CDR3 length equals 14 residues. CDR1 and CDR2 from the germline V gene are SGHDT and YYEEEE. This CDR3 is CASSQRGGNYGYTF.

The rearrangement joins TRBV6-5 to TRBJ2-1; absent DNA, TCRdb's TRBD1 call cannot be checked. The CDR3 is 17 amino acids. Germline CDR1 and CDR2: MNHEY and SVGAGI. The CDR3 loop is CASSYPTGAGLYNEQFF.

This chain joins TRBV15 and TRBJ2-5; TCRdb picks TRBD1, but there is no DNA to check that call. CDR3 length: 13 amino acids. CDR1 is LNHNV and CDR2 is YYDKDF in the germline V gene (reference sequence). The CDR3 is CATSRAGEETQYF.

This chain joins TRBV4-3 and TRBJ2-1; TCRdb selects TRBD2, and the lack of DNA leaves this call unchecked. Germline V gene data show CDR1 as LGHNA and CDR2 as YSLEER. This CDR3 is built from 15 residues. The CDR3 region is CASSQEGLAANEQFF.

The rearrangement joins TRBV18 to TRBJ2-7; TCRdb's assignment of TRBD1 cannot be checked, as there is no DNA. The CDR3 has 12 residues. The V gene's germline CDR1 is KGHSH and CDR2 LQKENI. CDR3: CASSREGYEQYF.

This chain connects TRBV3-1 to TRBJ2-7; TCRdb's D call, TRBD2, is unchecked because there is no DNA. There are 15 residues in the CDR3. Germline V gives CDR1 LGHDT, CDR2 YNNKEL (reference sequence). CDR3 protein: CASSQVPSLSYEQYF.

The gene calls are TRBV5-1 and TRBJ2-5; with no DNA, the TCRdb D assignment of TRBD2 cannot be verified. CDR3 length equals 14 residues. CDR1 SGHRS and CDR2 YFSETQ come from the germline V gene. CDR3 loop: CASSLDGGPETQYF. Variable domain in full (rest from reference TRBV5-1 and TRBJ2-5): KAGVTQTPRYLIKTRGQQVTLSCSPISGHRSVSWYQQTPGQGLQFLFEYFSETQRNKGNFPGRFSGRQFSNSRSEMNVSTLELGDSALYLCASSLDGGPETQYFGPGTRLLVL.

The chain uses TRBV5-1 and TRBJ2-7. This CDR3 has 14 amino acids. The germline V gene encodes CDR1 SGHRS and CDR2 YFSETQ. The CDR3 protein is CASSGTASSYEQYF.

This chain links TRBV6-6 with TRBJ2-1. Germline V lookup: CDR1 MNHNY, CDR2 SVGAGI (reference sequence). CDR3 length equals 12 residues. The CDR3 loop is CASSDRSNEQFF.

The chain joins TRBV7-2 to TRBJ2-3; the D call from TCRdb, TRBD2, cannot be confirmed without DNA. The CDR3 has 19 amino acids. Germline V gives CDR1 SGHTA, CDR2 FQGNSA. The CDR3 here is CASSFRASGLAGGRDTQYF.

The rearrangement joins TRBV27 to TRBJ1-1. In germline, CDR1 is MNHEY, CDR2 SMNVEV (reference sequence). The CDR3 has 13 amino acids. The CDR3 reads CASARTENTEAFF.

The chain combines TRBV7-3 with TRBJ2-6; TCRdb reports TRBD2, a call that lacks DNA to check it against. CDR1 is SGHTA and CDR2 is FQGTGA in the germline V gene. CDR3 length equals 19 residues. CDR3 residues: CASSPPFGHSSSGANVLTF.

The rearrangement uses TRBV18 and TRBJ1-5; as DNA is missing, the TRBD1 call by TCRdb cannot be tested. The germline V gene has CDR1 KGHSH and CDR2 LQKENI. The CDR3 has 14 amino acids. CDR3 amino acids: CASSWDVSNQPQHF.

CDR3 sequence reads: CAWSVIAGVGEQFF. The rearrangement links TRBV30 to TRBJ2-1; TCRdb outputs TRBD2, but without DNA this stays unchecked. CDR3 length equals 14 residues. CDR1 GTSNPN and CDR2 SVGIG come from the germline V gene (reference sequence).

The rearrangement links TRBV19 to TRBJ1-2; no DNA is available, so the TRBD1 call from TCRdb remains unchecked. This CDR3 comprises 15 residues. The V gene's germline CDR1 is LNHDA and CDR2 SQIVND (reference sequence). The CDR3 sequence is CASSSAWGPNYGYTF.